This TCR beta chain was captured by sequencing in a study of neurological immune-mediated disorders. Trimming shortened V by 4 bases and J by 2 bases, and 10 bases separated the two germline ends. The CDR3 sequence is 14 residues long. Germline V lookup: CDR1 SGHKS, CDR2 YYEKEE (reference sequence). TCRdb passed the 5' RACE reads through MiXCR, listing each CDR3 protein once. The data hold about 66,000 distinct CDR3 sequences, with 3.4% observed a single time. This clonotype was counted between two and nine times. The sample taken for sequencing was PBMCs. This rearrangement joins TRBV5-5 to TRBJ1-3; the D gene is possibly TRBD1 (6 bases). The clonotype originates from a man aged 40-49 years with multiple sclerosis. In DNA, the CDR3 is TGTGCCAGCAGCCTGGGGGCGCCTGGAAACACCATATATTTT. Translation gives CASSLGAPGNTIYF. Full variable domain (rest looked up from reference TRBV5-5 and TRBJ1-3): DAGVTQSPTHLIKTRGQQVTLRCSPISGHKSVSWYQQVLGQGPQFIFQYYEKEERGRGNFPDRFSARQFPNYSSELNVNALLLGDSALYLCASSLGAPGNTIYFGEGSWLTVV.